This paragraph reports one TCR beta chain. What it binds is unknown. The PCR made use of 60 Vbeta and 13 Jbeta primers. Repertoires were generated with immunoSEQ multiplex PCR, while TCRdb's copy carries only in-frame clones and drops some. The sample lists about 250,000 clones, under 90% seen once, with roughly 0.31% in the top ten. The sample comes from a study of cytomegalovirus exposure and HLA in healthy donors. Findings and limits, study-wide: According to the study, around 180 TCR beta chains were cytomegalovirus-associated. Later analysis associated a missense DCLRE1C variant with TCR beta V- and J-gene trimming. Through in vitro validation, a few CMV-associated chains were shown to be specific for CMV antigens.

This CDR3 has 19 amino acids. V was shortened by 0 bases and J by 3 bases, with 23 bases between the two germline ends. CDR1 SEHNR and CDR2 FQNEAQ come from the germline V gene (reference sequence). Samples came from healthy bone marrow donors. The material sequenced was PBMCs. This sequence was found in a girl aged 2-9 years in good health and CMV-seronegative. The chain couples TRBV7-9 to TRBJ1-1; possible D gene TRBD1, 5 bases. The CDR3 DNA is TGTGCCAGCAGCTTAGCGGGACTTAGATCCAGGGCCACGGACACTGAAGCTTTCTTT. Amino acids: CASSLAGLRSRATDTEAFF.